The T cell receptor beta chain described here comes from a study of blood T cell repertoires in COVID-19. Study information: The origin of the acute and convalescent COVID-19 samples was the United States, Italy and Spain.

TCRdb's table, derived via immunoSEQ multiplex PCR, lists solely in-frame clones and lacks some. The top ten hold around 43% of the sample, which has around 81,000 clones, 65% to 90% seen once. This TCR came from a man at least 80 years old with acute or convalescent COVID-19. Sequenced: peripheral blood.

The CDR3 sequence is CASSLGQLGRFF. The DNA for the CDR3 is TGTGCCAGCAGCTTAGGACAGCTAGGGCGTTTCTTT. The chain is built from TRBV7-2 and TRBJ1-1, with D perhaps TRBD1 (5 bases). Trimming shortened V by 1 base and J by 13 bases, and 13 bases separated the two germline ends. CDR3 length: 12 residues. Germline CDR1 SGHTA, CDR2 FQGNSA.